This T cell receptor (beta chain) was sequenced in a study of naive and memory T cell subsets. The CDR3 covers 13 residues. Trimming removed 6 bases from V and 10 bases from J, with 17 bases in between. The germline gives CDR1 MDHEN, CDR2 SYDVKM. Both TRBC1 and TRBC2 were covered by a beta constant-region primer of two equimolar oligonucleotides. Ligated cDNA was amplified by four rounds of PCR with nested alpha and beta constant-region primers and SP2. Via MiXCR, TCRdb re-called the UMI-ligation and nested PCR reads, giving one row per CDR3 protein. This table holds about 8,000 distinct CDR3 sequences, approximately 26% found once.

The chain links TRBV28 to TRBJ2-3; D is undetermined. The sequencing sample was made of CD8+ TEMRA cells from blood. Subset noted: effector memory re-expressing CD45RA, CD45RA+ CD27-. This sequence was found in a human donor in good health. The CDR3 loop reads CASRERSYDAQYF. CDR3 in DNA: TGTGCCAGCAGAGAAAGGTCCTATGATGCGCAGTATTTT.